The T cell receptor (beta chain) under discussion was sequenced for a study of T cells in Graves' hyperthyroidism and ophthalmopathy. The study, taken as a whole, reports: Most clonotypes that expanded in the thyroid above 0.001 also showed up in blood.

It was RNA transcripts that yielded the amplified TCR beta CDR3 regions. The TCR CDR3 first-round RT-PCR relied on the HTBI primer set. TCRdb itself ran the multiplex PCR reads through MiXCR, one entry per CDR3 protein. The repertoire holds 300,000 to 400,000 distinct CDR3 sequences, around 20% seen once, with around 48% in the top ten. This clonotype has ten or more counts. The antigen remains unidentified. The ends were cut back, 4 bases at V and 8 bases at J, with 18 bases in the middle. There are 15 residues in the CDR3. Reasons for excluding patients were uncontrolled infection, other autoimmune disease, pregnancy or lactation. PBMCs were derived from around 10 ml fresh peripheral blood.

The clonotype originates from a woman aged 50 to 60 with Graves' hyperthyroidism. The rearrangement uses TRBV12-3 or TRBV12-4 and TRBJ2-4; D is uncertain. Sequenced input: blood. The CDR3 sequence is CASSSNGRVGDIQYF. Written as DNA, the CDR3 is TGTGCCAGCAGTTCCAATGGTAGGGTGGGCGACATTCAGTACTTC.